Shown below are 3 T cell receptor beta chains from a single sample sequenced in a study of regulatory T cells in long-lasting Graves disease. Described time point: newly diagnosed GD, antithyroid drugs for less than 3 months. RNA from PBMCs was the source of the TCR library. The TCR beta library used iRepertoire HTBI primers with Arm-PCR amplification of CDR3. One entry per CDR3 protein, called by TCRdb with MiXCR from the multiplex PCR reads. Of 350,000 to 550,000 distinct CDR3 sequences listed, around 14% are singletons. The sample also formed part of further work on T cells in Graves' hyperthyroidism and ophthalmopathy.

Sequencing used peripheral blood mononuclear cells (PBMCs), obtained at new diagnosis, from a patient treated with antithyroid drugs. The receptors derive from a woman aged 25 to 45 with Graves disease.

The chain carries TRBV20-1 and TRBJ2-5; no clear D gene. V gave up 3 bases and J gave up 2 bases, with 13 bases separating them. From germline, CDR1 is DFQATT and CDR2 SNEGSKA (reference sequence). The CDR3 extends over 14 amino acids. In DNA, the CDR3 is TGCAGTGCTAGCCTCCGTAGTGTGCAAGAGACCCAGTACTTC. Translated, it gives CSASLRSVQETQYF.

This clonotype came up a few times. The rearrangement uses TRBV7-9 and TRBJ2-2, with 7 bases lining up with TRBD1. V was clipped by 1 base and J by 4 bases; unmatched bases: 6. The CDR3 runs to 16 residues. In germline, CDR1 is SEHNR, CDR2 FQNEAQ (reference sequence). For the CDR3, the DNA is TGTGCCAGCAGCTTAGAGGTGACAGGGACCACCGGGGAGCTGTTTTTT. It specifies CASSLEVTGTTGELFF.

This clonotype was detected many times. CDR3 DNA: TGTGCCACCAGTGACCCCAAGACAGGGGGCAGAGAGACCCAGTACTTC. It translates to CATSDPKTGGRETQYF. The chain is built from TRBV24-1 and TRBJ2-5, with 10 bases identical to TRBD1. Germline V gene sequence: CDR1 KGHDR, CDR2 SFDVKD. The CDR3 is made up of 16 amino acids. J was trimmed by 4 bases and V by 4 bases; bases with no gene match: 8.